Each of the 22 T cell receptor beta chains below was sequenced from the same sample in a study of T-cell reconstitution after alpha-beta-depleted transplantation in children. Using unique molecular identifiers, the investigators prepared the TCRbeta library. MiXCR, applied by TCRdb to the PCR reads, yields one record per CDR3 protein. Of about 410,000 distinct CDR3 sequences in the sample, roughly 21% were seen once. The sample was PBMCs from the stem cell graft donor, taken from the stem cell graft. These receptors all come from a human donor who donated a stem cell graft to a child with acute myeloid leukemia.

The gene calls are TRBV5-1 and TRBJ2-5; D is undetermined. The germline gives CDR1 SGHRS, CDR2 YFSETQ. V gave up 6 bases and J gave up 2 bases, with 5 bases separating them. The CDR3 has 11 residues. The CDR3: CASTTQETQYF. The CDR3 DNA is TGCGCCAGCACCACACAAGAGACCCAGTACTTC. Variable domain in full (rest from reference TRBV5-1 and TRBJ2-5): KAGVTQTPRYLIKTRGQQVTLSCSPISGHRSVSWYQQTPGQGLQFLFEYFSETQRNKGNFPGRFSGRQFSNSRSEMNVSTLELGDSALYLCASTTQETQYFGPGTRLLVL.

This chain connects TRBV28 to TRBJ2-7, with D possibly TRBD2 on 6 matching bases. V gave up 5 bases and J gave up 6 bases, with 20 bases separating them. This CDR3 contains 15 residues. CDR1 is MDHEN and CDR2 is SYDVKM in the germline V gene. CDR3 sequence reads: CASSGAGRADLEQYF. CDR3 in DNA: TGTGCCAGCAGTGGGGCGGGACGCGCCGACCTCGAGCAGTACTTC.

This clonotype was observed many times. The V and J genes are TRBV10-3 and TRBJ1-1, with D perhaps matching TRBD1 (5 bases). This CDR3 spans 15 amino acids. Trimming pared 7 bases from V and 1 base from J, leaving 16 bases between. Germline V gene lookup returns CDR1 ENHRY and CDR2 SYGVKD. The CDR3 nucleotides read TGTGCCATCACCCGGGACCCGAGGAGGAACACTGAAGCTTTCTTT. Translation: CAITRDPRRNTEAFF.

This clonotype was observed a handful of times. The V and J genes are TRBV11-2 and TRBJ2-3, with D perhaps TRBD1 (5 bases). Trimming removed 5 bases from V and 6 bases from J, with 15 bases in between. CDR1 is SGHAT, CDR2 FQNNGV, per germline. The CDR3 is 14 amino acids. The CDR3: CASSPGAGIDTQYF. CDR3 coding DNA: TGTGCCAGCAGCCCTGGGGCAGGAATCGATACGCAGTATTTT.

The chain joins TRBV5-4 to TRBJ2-6; 9 bases match TRBD1. CDR1 is SGHNT, CDR2 YYREEE, per germline (reference sequence). Trimming at V came to 4 bases and at J to 0 bases, leaving 11 bases not matched to a gene. The CDR3 has 19 amino acids. The CDR3 nucleotides are TGTGCCAGCAGCATGGGGACAGGGACATTTAACTCTGGGGCCAACGTCCTGACTTTC. The encoded protein is CASSMGTGTFNSGANVLTF.

The chain is built from TRBV12-3 or TRBV12-4 and TRBJ1-1; D may be TRBD1 (6 bases). This CDR3 is 14 amino acids long. V shed 8 bases and J shed 4 bases, with 17 bases lying between them. CDR3: CASRQTGRSTEAFF. CDR3 bases: TGTGCCAGCCGACAAACAGGGAGGAGCACTGAAGCTTTCTTT.

This chain's CDR3 is CASNPTGQGAYEQYF. The CDR3 nucleotides read TGCGCCAGCAACCCAACGGGACAGGGGGCCTACGAGCAGTACTTC. V and J are TRBV5-1 and TRBJ2-7; TRBD1 matches 11 bases. Trimming at V came to 6 bases and at J to 2 bases, leaving 7 bases not matched to a gene. CDR3 size: 15 residues. Looked up from germline, CDR1 is SGHRS and CDR2 is YFSETQ.

This clonotype was seen ten or more times. The chain joins TRBV6-5 to TRBJ1-5; maybe TRBD1 (6 bases). Germline CDR1 reads MNHEY; CDR2 reads SVGAGI. CDR3 length: 17 amino acids. V was cut by 0 bases and J by 5 bases, with 17 bases left in between. DNA for the CDR3: TGTGCCAGCAGTTACTCGAGCCAGGGGAGGCAGGATCAGCCCCAGCATTTT. Translation: CASSYSSQGRQDQPQHF.

This chain links TRBV20-1 with TRBJ2-7, with 8 nucleotides matching TRBD1. CDR1 and CDR2 from the germline V gene are DFQATT and SNEGSKA (reference sequence). V lost 2 bases, J lost 7 bases, and 10 bases stayed unmatched. The CDR3 contains 14 residues. The CDR3 here is CSARYGTGMREQYF. CDR3 DNA sequence: TGCAGTGCTAGATATGGGACAGGAATGCGGGAGCAGTACTTC.

This clonotype was seen repeatedly, ten times or more. This chain links TRBV27 with TRBJ1-1; D unclear. Trimming removed 9 bases from V and 6 bases from J, with 8 bases in between. The CDR3 runs to 10 residues. Germline V gene lookup returns CDR1 MNHEY and CDR2 SMNVEV (reference sequence). CDR3 sequence: CASGESEAFF. CDR3 in DNA: TGTGCCAGTGGAGAATCTGAAGCTTTCTTT.

Only a few counts were recorded for this clonotype. The chain has TRBV12-3 or TRBV12-4 and TRBJ1-1; D perhaps matches TRBD1 (5 bases). The germline V and J ends were trimmed by 8 bases and 0 bases, with 16 bases remaining between them. The CDR3 covers 15 residues. CDR3 protein: CASLSGQGLNTEAFF. The CDR3 region has the DNA TGTGCCAGCTTGTCGGGGCAAGGCCTGAACACTGAAGCTTTCTTT.

This clonotype occurred a few times. V usage is TRBV20-1 and J usage is TRBJ2-7; 11 nucleotides match TRBD2. CDR1 DFQATT and CDR2 SNEGSKA come from the germline V gene (reference sequence). J lost 3 bases, V lost 4 bases, and 5 bases had no gene match. The CDR3 has 14 residues. The CDR3: CSATPGLADYEQYF. In DNA, the CDR3 is TGCAGTGCTACGCCGGGACTAGCGGACTACGAGCAGTACTTC.

A remark on this clonotype: This could be a read error, since a much larger clone is one nucleotide away. DNA of the CDR3: TGTTCCAGCTCAGGGGGAAGCACTGAAGCTTTCTTT. Protein sequence: CSSSGGSTEAFF. This rearrangement joins TRBV7-9 to TRBJ1-1; 7 positions agree with TRBD1. This CDR3 has 12 residues. Germline V gives CDR1 SEHNR, CDR2 FQNEAQ (reference sequence).

This clonotype was picked up many times. The J gene is TRBJ2-1, the V gene TRBV7-6; D not certain. The CDR3 contains 17 residues. Per the germline V gene, CDR1 is SGHVS and CDR2 is FNYEAQ. V lost 3 bases to trimming and J lost 0 bases, with 15 bases between them. CDR3: CASSLVGRSSSYNEQFF. CDR3 nucleotides: TGTGCCAGCAGCTTGGTGGGTAGGTCGTCCTCCTACAATGAGCAGTTCTTC. Variable domain in full (rest from reference TRBV7-6 and TRBJ2-1): GAGVSQSPRYKVTKRGQDVALRCDPISGHVSLYWYRQALGQGPEFLTYFNYEAQQDKSGLPNDRFSAERPEGSISTLTIQRTEQRDSAMYRCASSLVGRSSSYNEQFFGPGTRLTVL.

This clonotype was recorded a few times. The genes are TRBV6-1 and TRBJ2-1; D remains ambiguous. This CDR3 has 10 residues. The V end lost 6 bases, the J end lost 8 bases, and 5 bases lay between the germline ends. The germline V gene has CDR1 MNHNS and CDR2 SASEGT. As DNA, the CDR3 is TGTGCCAGCAGAGCCGATGAGCAGTTCTTC. Amino acids: CASRADEQFF.

There are a few counts of this clonotype. This chain joins TRBV20-1 and TRBJ2-1, with D possibly called TRBD1 or TRBD2 (5 bases each). Trimming cost V 6 bases and J 8 bases, with 11 bases left between them. CDR3 length: 11 residues. The V gene's germline CDR1 is DFQATT and CDR2 SNEGSKA (reference sequence). The CDR3 DNA is TGCAGTGCCACAGGACTCCATGAGCAGTTCTTC. As protein: CSATGLHEQFF.

This clonotype appeared many times. CDR3 sequence (DNA): TGCAGTGCTAGAGATCGGGCTACGACGCAGTATTTT. This gives the protein CSARDRATTQYF. The V and J genes are TRBV20-1 and TRBJ2-3; D call uncertain. The CDR3 spans 12 residues. V was trimmed by 0 bases and J by 9 bases, leaving 10 bases between them. The germline CDR1 and CDR2 sequences are DFQATT and SNEGSKA (reference sequence).

This clonotype was counted only a few times. The chain is built from TRBV28 and TRBJ2-7; tentatively, D is TRBD1 (5 bases). The germline CDR1 and CDR2 sequences are MDHEN and SYDVKM. This CDR3 is built from 14 residues. Trimming cost V 4 bases and J 0 bases, with 10 bases left between them. CDR3 residues: CASSSQGTSYEQYF. CDR3 coding DNA: TGTGCCAGCAGTTCGCAGGGCACCTCCTACGAGCAGTACTTC.

This sequence joins TRBV28 and TRBJ2-3, with 11 bases lining up with TRBD2. V was clipped by 5 bases and J by 5 bases; unmatched bases: 12. Germline V lookup: CDR1 MDHEN, CDR2 SYDVKM. The CDR3 sequence is 17 residues long. The CDR3 here is CASSDSPGLAVLDTQYF. The CDR3 DNA reads TGTGCCAGCAGTGATTCTCCGGGACTAGCGGTATTAGATACGCAGTATTTT. The full variable domain, rest sourced from reference TRBV28 and TRBJ2-3, is DVKVTQSSRYLVKRTGEKVFLECVQDMDHENMFWYRQDPGLGLRLIYFSYDVKMKEKGDIPEGYSVSREKKERFSLILESASTNQTSMYLCASSDSPGLAVLDTQYFGPGTRLTVL.

This clonotype was detected a few times. The rearrangement uses TRBV19 and TRBJ2-4; a possible D gene is TRBD2 (6 bases). This CDR3 region has 14 residues. Trimming stripped 5 bases from V and 7 bases from J, with 15 bases between. CDR1 and CDR2 (germline): LNHDA, SQIVND (reference sequence). In DNA form, the CDR3 reads TGTGCCAGTAGTCGAGTAGCGGTCGCGAACATTCAGTACTTC. Amino acid sequence: CASSRVAVANIQYF. Together with reference TRBV19 and TRBJ2-4, the CDR3 gives the full variable domain: DGGITQSPKYLFRKEGQNVTLSCEQNLNHDAMYWYRQDPGQGLRLIYYSQIVNDFQKGDIAEGYSVSREKKESFPLTVTSAQKNPTAFYLCASSRVAVANIQYFGAGTRLSVL.

This clonotype was counted only a few times. This chain uses TRBV27 with TRBJ2-7; D is unresolved. CDR1 and CDR2 (germline): MNHEY, SMNVEV (reference sequence). Deletions cut 3 bases from V and 3 bases from J, with 9 bases between. This CDR3 is built from 13 residues. CDR3 protein: CASSFSGFYEQYF. CDR3 in DNA: TGTGCCAGCAGTTTTTCAGGTTTCTACGAGCAGTACTTC.

The chain links TRBV20-1 to TRBJ1-1, with TRBD1 matching 7 bases. Germline V gene lookup returns CDR1 DFQATT and CDR2 SNEGSKA (reference sequence). Trimming removed 4 bases from V and 2 bases from J; junction bases left unmatched: 4. The CDR3 contains 13 residues. CDR3 sequence: CSANNRGNTEAFF. The CDR3 DNA reads as TGCAGTGCTAACAACAGGGGAAACACTGAAGCTTTCTTT.